The 5 T cell receptor beta chains presented below share a single source sample, sequenced in a study of blood T cell repertoires in COVID-19. TCRdb's table, derived via immunoSEQ multiplex PCR, lists solely in-frame clones and lacks some. The sample shows approximately 200,000 clones, 75% to 90% of them seen only once. The sequenced sample was peripheral blood. Every receptor here comes from a human donor in a cohort sampled during active COVID-19.

This chain links TRBV30 with TRBJ2-1; D possibly corresponds to TRBD1 (6 bases). CDR1 is GTSNPN and CDR2 is SVGIG in the germline V gene (reference sequence). V lost 3 bases to trimming and J lost 12 bases, with 15 bases between them. The CDR3 runs 12 residues. CDR3 residues: CAWSSGAPGQFF. The CDR3 nucleotides read TGTGCCTGGAGCTCAGGGGCACCTGGGCAGTTCTTC.

This clone was recorded many times. The chain has TRBV27 and TRBJ2-3, with a tentative D call TRBD2 (6 bases). CDR3 length: 14 amino acids. V was trimmed by 7 bases and J by 2 bases, leaving 13 bases between them. Germline-derived CDR1 and CDR2 are MNHEY and SMNVEV (reference sequence). The CDR3 here is CASTWGGITDTQYF. The CDR3 bases are TGTGCCAGCACCTGGGGCGGGATCACAGATACGCAGTATTTT.

This clone was seen once. This sequence joins TRBV5-1 and TRBJ2-1, with 13 bases matching TRBD2. After removal of 4 bases from V and 6 bases from J, the junction contained 4 bases not matched to a gene. Germline V lookup: CDR1 SGHRS, CDR2 YFSETQ. This CDR3 has 15 residues. CDR3 nucleotide sequence: TGCGCCAGCAGCCTCGGGACTAGCGGGATCAATGAGCAGTTCTTC. It is translated as CASSLGTSGINEQFF.

V gene TRBV3-1 (or the pseudogene TRBV3-2) combines with J gene TRBJ1-5; 10 positions match TRBD1. The V and J ends lost 4 bases and 4 bases, in that order; junction bases with no gene match: 4. The germline V gene encodes CDR1 LGHDT and CDR2 YNNKEL (reference sequence). CDR3 length: 15 residues. CDR3 residues: CASSLGTGANQPQHF. The CDR3 DNA reads as TGTGCCAGCAGCCTGGGGACAGGGGCAAATCAGCCCCAGCATTTT.

The CDR3: CASSVQALNSEAFF. Written as DNA, the CDR3 is TGTGCCAGCAGCGTCCAGGCCCTTAACTCTGAAGCTTTCTTT. V gene TRBV7-2 combines with J gene TRBJ1-1; unclear D gene. CDR1 and CDR2 (germline): SGHTA, FQGNSA. The CDR3 is 14 amino acids. V lost 5 bases, J lost 6 bases, and 16 bases lay in between.